The 9 T cell receptor beta chains in this list originate from one sample, sequenced in a study of control samples from healthy donors and cancer patients. Sequencing used immunoSEQ multiplex PCR; TCRdb keeps in-frame clones, though not all of them. The data hold 100,000 to 150,000 clones, with 80% to 95% observed a single time. Sequences were obtained from blood. These receptors originate from a middle-aged man in good health.

This chain joins TRBV6-1 and TRBJ1-3; D uncertain. The CDR3 covers 14 residues. In germline, CDR1 is MNHNS, CDR2 SASEGT. The V gene lost 2 bases and the J gene lost 0 bases, with 5 bases spanning the gap. In nucleotides, the CDR3 is TGTGCCAGCAGTGAAAGGAGCTCTGGAAACACCATATATTTT. This encodes CASSERSSGNTIYF.

This clone showed up just once. The genes are TRBV30 and TRBJ1-1; tentatively, D is TRBD1 (6 bases). V was clipped by 4 bases and J by 4 bases, with 13 bases between them. The germline gives CDR1 GTSNPN, CDR2 SVGIG (reference sequence). CDR3 length: 13 residues. The chain's CDR3 is CAWNLRGGTEAFF. The CDR3 nucleotides are TGTGCCTGGAACCTAAGGGGGGGCACTGAAGCTTTCTTT. The whole variable domain, remainder taken from reference TRBV30 and TRBJ1-1, is SQTIHQWPATLVQPVGSPLSLECTVEGTSNPNLYWYRQAAGRGLQLLFYSVGIGQISSEVPQNLSASRPQDRQFILSSKKLLLSDSGFYLCAWNLRGGTEAFFGQGTRLTVV.

CDR3 residues: CASSPLPRTGLWDNSPLHF. CDR3 coding DNA: TGTGCCAGCTCACCCCTGCCACGAACAGGGTTATGGGATAATTCACCCCTCCACTTT. The gene calls are TRBV18 and TRBJ1-6, with D tentatively TRBD1 (6 bases). Trimming cost V 3 bases and J 5 bases, with 23 bases left between them. Germline values: CDR1 KGHSH, CDR2 LQKENI. The length of the CDR3 is 19 residues.

Only one count was recorded for this clone. V usage is TRBV19 and J usage is TRBJ2-1; D perhaps matches TRBD1 (6 bases). Germline V gives CDR1 LNHDA, CDR2 SQIVND (reference sequence). CDR3 length: 15 amino acids. V gave up 3 bases and J gave up 4 bases, with 13 bases separating them. The CDR3 nucleotides read TGTGCCAGTAGTATGGCTGGGGGCGCTTACAATGAGCAGTTCTTC. Translating it yields CASSMAGGAYNEQFF.

V is TRBV5-1 and J is TRBJ1-2; D not resolved. This CDR3 region has 13 residues. Germline assignment: CDR1 SGHRS and CDR2 YFSETQ. The V end lost 4 bases, the J end lost 6 bases, and 13 bases lay between the germline ends. CDR3 sequence: CASSTSPWDGYTF. In nucleotides, the CDR3 is TGCGCCAGCAGCACCAGCCCCTGGGATGGCTACACCTTC.

The CDR3 region has the DNA TGTGCCAGCAGCTTACGTACCGGACTAGCGGGGGGGATTGAGCAGTTCTTC. It yields the protein CASSLRTGLAGGIEQFF. This sequence joins TRBV7-2 and TRBJ2-1; 15 bases are shared with TRBD2. Per the germline V gene, CDR1 is SGHTA and CDR2 is FQGNSA. The CDR3 loop spans 17 amino acids. J was trimmed by 9 bases and V by 2 bases; bases with no gene match: 8. The complete variable domain, with remaining parts taken from reference TRBV7-2 and TRBJ2-1, reads GAGVSQSPSNKVTEKGKDVELRCDPISGHTALYWYRQSLGQGLEFLIYFQGNSAPDKSGLPSDRFSAERTGGSVSTLTIQRTQQEDSAVYLCASSLRTGLAGGIEQFFGPGTRLTVL.

This chain joins TRBV4-1 and TRBJ2-5; tentative D call: TRBD1 (6 bases). This CDR3 comprises 13 residues. CDR1 is MGHRA and CDR2 is YSYEKL in the germline V gene. V was trimmed by 4 bases and J by 2 bases, leaving 8 bases between them. DNA for the CDR3: TGCGCCAGCAGCCCGGGGACACAAGAGACCCAGTACTTC. It specifies CASSPGTQETQYF.

The V gene is TRBV27, the J gene TRBJ2-7; perhaps TRBD1 as D (7 bases). The CDR3 covers 14 residues. Germline CDR1 is MNHEY and CDR2 is SMNVEV (reference sequence). V was shortened by 6 bases and J by 7 bases, with 19 bases between the two germline ends. CDR3 amino acids: CASSVEGATREQYF. As DNA, the CDR3 is TGTGCCAGCAGCGTGGAGGGGGCAACGAGAGAGCAGTACTTC.

The gene calls are TRBV6-5 and TRBJ1-2; no firm D call. CDR1 is MNHEY and CDR2 is SVGAGI in the germline V gene. The CDR3 is made up of 13 amino acids. V was shortened by 2 bases and J by 8 bases, with 12 bases between the two germline ends. CDR3 amino acids: CASSYGVLGGYTF. The CDR3 bases are TGTGCCAGCAGTTACGGGGTGTTAGGAGGCTACACCTTC.